Included here is one T cell receptor beta chain sequence, with context. This entry belongs to a study of T cell changes during pregnancy in multiple sclerosis. Assay used: immunoSEQ multiplex PCR; TCRdb lists only in-frame clones, some missing. Among 13,000 to 15,000 clones listed, about 92% were seen once. CDR3 length equals 15 residues. The sequenced sample was peripheral blood, obtained in the second trimester of pregnancy. The V gene is TRBV21-1, the J gene TRBJ1-5. TRBV21-1 is designated a pseudogene. The source is a female donor in good health, enrolled as a control in a pregnancy study. The CDR3 DNA reads as TGTGCCAGCAGCAAAGCGCGGGCTGGCAATCAGCCCCAGCATTTT. Translating gives CASSKARAGNQPQHF.